This T cell receptor (beta chain) was identified in a study of OX40 agonist ivuxolimab in advanced cancers. About the study: Dose-escalation subjects each had hepatocellular carcinoma, melanoma, renal cell or head and neck cancer. Prior anti-PD-1, anti-PD-L1 or anti-CTLA-4 therapy did not bar entry, and 40% to 45% had some.

This table comes from immunoSEQ multiplex PCR, and its TCRdb copy is limited to in-frame clones, with some not included. The sample yields 70,000 to 95,000 clones, around 94% seen once. If patients had autoimmune disease history or systemic immunosuppression, they were excluded. Researchers took blood at baseline, on cycle 4 day 1, and on cycle 7 day 1. V shed 2 bases, J shed 8 bases, and the junction held 8 bases outside the gene matches. CDR3 length: 16 residues. In germline, CDR1 is MGHRA, CDR2 YSYEKL. The receptor was derived from an adult with an advanced solid tumor such as melanoma, head and neck, liver or kidney cancer. The sample consisted of CD4+ or CD8+ T cells sorted from blood, taken in a trial of the OX40 agonist ivuxolimab. The rearrangement uses TRBV4-1 and TRBJ2-1; 11 bases map to TRBD2. The CDR3 DNA sequence: TGCGCCAGCAGCCAATTACTAGCGGGAGATAGGTATGAGCAGTTCTTC. It translates to CASSQLLAGDRYEQFF.